A single sample gave rise to the 17 T cell receptor beta chains below, sequenced in a study of beta chain features in type 1 diabetes. Expressed TCRB transcripts were sequenced, since all the RNA that had been isolated was reverse transcribed. The method was immunoSEQ multiplex PCR; TCRdb's version includes in-frame clones alone and lacks a portion of them. The table lists roughly 450,000 clones, 9.5% to 12% of them singletons, with approximately 0.05% in the top ten. Source material: naive CD4+ T cells from blood. The receptors were gathered from a woman between 18 and 29 years old in good health.

This clone has more than one count but fewer than ten. CDR3 bases: TGTGCCAGCTCACTATCCGGGGGACCTCTCAGCGAGCAGTACTTC. It translates to CASSLSGGPLSEQYF. This rearrangement joins TRBV18 to TRBJ2-7; D perhaps matches TRBD2 (6 bases). V dropped 4 bases and J dropped 6 bases, with 19 bases sitting between them. CDR1 and CDR2 (germline): KGHSH, LQKENI. The CDR3 is 15 residues long.

The chain uses TRBV21-1 and TRBJ2-7; whether TRBD1, the table's D call, matches the DNA was not checked. TRBV21-1 has pseudogene status. The CDR3 runs to 14 residues. CDR3 bases: TGTGCCAGCAGTTCACGGGACAACTCCTACGAGCAGTACTTC. Its protein is CASSSRDNSYEQYF.

The chain has TRBV29-1 and TRBJ1-5; possibly TRBD1 for D (6 bases). The ends were cut back, 4 bases at V and 3 bases at J, with 13 bases in the middle. The CDR3 loop spans 14 amino acids. Germline-derived CDR1 and CDR2 are SQVTM and ANQGSEA. In DNA form, the CDR3 reads TGCAGCGTTGCCCCAGGGGTGGTCAATCAGCCCCAGCATTTT. This sequence encodes CSVAPGVVNQPQHF.

This clone has a handful of counts. The gene calls are TRBV4-3 and TRBJ2-1, with a tentative D call TRBD1 (6 bases). The germline V and J ends were trimmed by 0 bases and 7 bases, with 13 bases remaining between them. This CDR3 region has 15 residues. Germline CDR1 is LGHNA and CDR2 is YSLEER. As DNA, the CDR3 is TGCGCCAGCAGCCAAGATCCGCTGGGGGCGAATGAGCAGTTCTTC. Its translation: CASSQDPLGANEQFF.

CDR3 residues: CASSRDRIPDEQYF. DNA for the CDR3: TGTGCCAGTAGTCGGGACAGGATCCCGGACGAGCAGTACTTC. This rearrangement joins TRBV19 to TRBJ2-7; 8 bases match TRBD1. V was pared by 5 bases and J by 5 bases, with 8 bases of the junction left unmatched. This CDR3 spans 14 amino acids. Germline V gene data show CDR1 as LNHDA and CDR2 as SQIVND (reference sequence).

The rearrangement uses TRBV27 and TRBJ2-7, with 7 nucleotides matching TRBD1. This CDR3 region has 13 residues. CDR1 MNHEY and CDR2 SMNVEV come from the germline V gene (reference sequence). With 6 bases clipped from V and 0 bases from J, the junction kept 2 bases outside the gene matches. The DNA of the CDR3 is TGTGCCAGCAGCCGGGACAGCTCCTACGAGCAGTACTTC. Its protein product is CASSRDSSYEQYF.

In its sample, this clone was seen once. The chain recombines TRBV7-2 with TRBJ2-7; D remains unclear. The CDR3 spans 14 residues. The germline CDR1 and CDR2 sequences are SGHTA and FQGNSA. The V end lost 1 base, the J end lost 0 bases, and 7 bases lay between the germline ends. In DNA, the CDR3 is TGTGCCAGCAGCTTAGAGGCCGGCTCCTACGAGCAGTACGTC. Translation gives CASSLEAGSYEQYV.

This clone was picked up a small number of times. This chain links TRBV4-3 with TRBJ1-2; D unclear. The CDR3 sequence is 16 residues long. V lost 1 base and J lost 7, with 19 bases in between. Germline CDR1 LGHNA, CDR2 YSLEER. The CDR3 bases are TGCGCCAGCAGCCAAGGAACTAGGGAACTACGGGCTGGCTACACCTTC. Translating gives CASSQGTRELRAGYTF.

This clone was counted only a few times. The chain joins TRBV20-1 to TRBJ2-7; TRBD1 agrees at 8 bases. The CDR3 is 11 residues long. V shed 6 bases and J 6 bases; nucleotides not matched to a gene: 4. Germline V CDR1 and CDR2: DFQATT, SNEGSKA (reference sequence). CDR3 bases: TGCAGTGCCCTCAGGGGGCTCGAGCAGTACGTC. This translates into CSALRGLEQYV.

This chain connects TRBV10-3 to TRBJ2-1; 9 positions match TRBD1. The CDR3 sequence is 18 residues long. CDR1 and CDR2 (germline): ENHRY, SYGVKD. V dropped 4 bases and J dropped 6; count of bases not matched to a gene: 16. The CDR3 DNA sequence: TGTGCCATCAGTGCCCGAATGACACCGGGACAGGGATTCAATGAGCAGTTCTTC. This sequence encodes CAISARMTPGQGFNEQFF.

The DNA for the CDR3 is TGTGCCAGCAGTTCTACCCGGACAGGGGGTAATGAAAAACTGTTTTTT. Its translation is CASSSTRTGGNEKLFF. The chain uses TRBV27 and TRBJ1-4; 10 positions agree with TRBD1. CDR3 size: 16 residues. The V gene end was trimmed by 4 bases and the J gene end by 4 bases; junction bases not matched to a gene: 6. CDR1 and CDR2 from the germline V gene are MNHEY and SMNVEV (reference sequence).

This clone has just a few counts. The genes are TRBV2 and TRBJ2-3; 7 bases map to TRBD1. V gave up 7 bases and J gave up 5 bases; unmatched junction bases: 6. Germline CDR1 and CDR2: SNHLY and FYNNEI. The CDR3 contains 13 residues. CDR3 nucleotide sequence: TGTGCCAGCAATGACAGGGCAGGAGATACGCAGTATTTT. Residues: CASNDRAGDTQYF.

Only a few counts were recorded for this clone. The chain couples TRBV6-5 to TRBJ2-1; maybe TRBD1 (6 bases). The germline V gene encodes CDR1 MNHEY and CDR2 SVGAGI. V lost 10 bases to trimming and J lost 3 bases, with 13 bases between them. CDR3 length equals 13 residues. CDR3 nucleotide sequence: TGTGCCACCGGGACAACGCTCTACAATGAGCAGTTCTTC. This codes for CATGTTLYNEQFF.

This clone was seen a handful of times. The chain recombines TRBV27 with TRBJ1-2; TRBD1 matches 9 bases. The CDR3 has 14 residues. Germline CDR1 and CDR2: MNHEY and SMNVEV (reference sequence). The junction had 3 bases not matched to a gene; V was cut back by 5 bases and J by 2 bases. The CDR3 region is CASSRGQGNYGYTF. CDR3 DNA sequence: TGTGCCAGCAGTAGGGGACAGGGCAACTATGGCTACACCTTC.

The chain joins TRBV7-9 to TRBJ2-1; 11 nucleotides agree with TRBD2. J lost 0 bases, V lost 5 bases, and 3 bases had no gene match. Per the germline V gene, CDR1 is SEHNR and CDR2 is FQNEAQ (reference sequence). This CDR3 is 16 amino acids long. The CDR3 loop reads CASSPTSGSSYNEQFF. In nucleotides, the CDR3 is TGTGCCAGCAGCCCTACTAGCGGGAGCTCCTACAATGAGCAGTTCTTC.

The V gene is TRBV10-3, the J gene TRBJ2-7, with D possibly being TRBD1 (6 bases). The CDR3 consists of 14 residues. Germline CDR1 and CDR2: ENHRY and SYGVKD. V was shortened by 2 bases and J by 3 bases, with 11 bases between the two germline ends. CDR3 nucleotides: TGTGCCATCAGTGAGCAGGGGTACGGCTACGAGCAGTACGTC. Amino acids: CAISEQGYGYEQYV.

This clone was seen only a few times. The chain links TRBV29-1 to TRBJ1-1; no reliable D call. Germline CDR1 SQVTM, CDR2 ANQGSEA. The germline V and J ends were trimmed by 4 bases and 7 bases, with 10 bases remaining between them. The CDR3 is 11 residues long. The CDR3 nucleotides are TGCAGCGTTGTTCAATTTAATGAAGCTTTCTTT. It codes for CSVVQFNEAFF.